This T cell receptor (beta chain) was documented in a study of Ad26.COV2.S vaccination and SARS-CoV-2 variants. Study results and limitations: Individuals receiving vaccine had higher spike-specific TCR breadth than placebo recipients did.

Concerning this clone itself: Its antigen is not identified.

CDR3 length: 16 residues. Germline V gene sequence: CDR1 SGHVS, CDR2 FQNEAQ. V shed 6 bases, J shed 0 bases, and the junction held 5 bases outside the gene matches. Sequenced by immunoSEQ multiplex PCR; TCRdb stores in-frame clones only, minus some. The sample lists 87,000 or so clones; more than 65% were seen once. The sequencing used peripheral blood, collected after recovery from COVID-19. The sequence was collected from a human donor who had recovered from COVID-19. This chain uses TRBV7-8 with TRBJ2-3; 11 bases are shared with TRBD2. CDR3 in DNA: TGTGCCAGCAGACCTCGGACTAGCGGGAGCACAGATACGCAGTATTTT. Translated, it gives CASRPRTSGSTDTQYF.